Only a few counts were recorded for the clone carrying this T cell receptor beta chain. Antigen: not known. By way of CD45RO/CCR7/CD25/CD127/CD95/CD27, the CD4+ regulatory, stem cell-like memory, central memory and naive cells were sorted. The isolated RNA, all of it, was reverse transcribed, so expressed TCRB transcripts were what got sequenced. Using immunoSEQ multiplex PCR, the repertoire was profiled, and TCRdb retains in-frame clones only, with some absent. The table records 350,000 or so clones, around a fifth of them present only once. Trimming cost V 3 bases and J 5 bases, with 5 bases left between them. The CDR3 is made up of 11 amino acids. CDR1 and CDR2 (germline): DFQATT, SNEGSKA (reference sequence). This specimen comes from a study of beta chain features in type 1 diabetes. The study, taken as a whole, reports: Lower insertion and higher deletion counts appeared at VDJ junctions in type 1 diabetes patients. A moderate, significant TCRB CDR3 shortening appeared in type 1 diabetes across four CD4+ subsets.

Sequencing was performed on naive CD4+ T cells from blood. The sequence came from a woman aged 18-29 years in good health. The chain joins TRBV20-1 to TRBJ2-1, with D unclear. The CDR3 nucleotides read TGCAGTGCTAGTAGAGACAATGAGCAGTTCTTC. Encoded protein: CSASRDNEQFF.